These T cell receptor beta chains were read from a single sample in a study of blood T cell repertoires in COVID-19. The data were produced by immunoSEQ multiplex PCR, yet TCRdb's version contains in-frame clones alone and is incomplete. This sample has about 160,000 clones; roughly 80% occur once, and the top ten carry roughly 8.3%. Specimen: peripheral blood. The origin of the receptors is a man aged 55-75 years with acute or convalescent COVID-19. Both conserved end residues are part of each CDR3. Fields, in order: CDR3 DNA, CDR3 protein, J gene, D gene, clone size, V gene. A D gene is named only where the DNA matches it firmly. Expanded clones are given a class, and other clones once, few, many or no size at all.

CDR3nt: TGTGCCAGCAGCAAAAGCTTCCGGGACAGCCTCACCGGGGAGCTGTTTTTT; CDR3aa: CASSKSFRDSLTGELFF; j_gene: TRBJ2-2; d_gene: NA; abundance: NA; v_gene: TRBV21-1
CDR3nt: TGTGCCAGCAGCTTTGCGGGGGGGTTACAAGAGACCCAGTACTTC; CDR3aa: CASSFAGGLQETQYF; j_gene: TRBJ2-5; d_gene: TRBD2; abundance: NA; v_gene: TRBV7-2
CDR3nt: TGTGCCAGCAGTACGGGACAAGATAATTCACCCCTCCACTTT; CDR3aa: CASSTGQDNSPLHF; j_gene: TRBJ1-6; d_gene: NA; abundance: NA; v_gene: TRBV6-5
CDR3nt: TGTGCCAGCAGCGCCCTAAGGGAAGGGAGATCCGGGGAGCTGTTTTTT; CDR3aa: CASSALREGRSGELFF; j_gene: TRBJ2-2; d_gene: NA; abundance: NA; v_gene: TRBV9
CDR3nt: TGCGCCAGCAGCTTGGTCGGAGGCTCCTACGAGCAGTACTTC; CDR3aa: CASSLVGGSYEQYF; j_gene: TRBJ2-7; d_gene: NA; abundance: NA; v_gene: TRBV5-1
CDR3nt: TGTGCCAGCAGCCCAGGGACTAGCGGAGGTCGGGAGCAGTACTTC; CDR3aa: CASSPGTSGGREQYF; j_gene: TRBJ2-7; d_gene: TRBD2; abundance: NA; v_gene: TRBV13
CDR3nt: TGTGCCAGCAGCTTAATCAGGGTTGGAAGTAAGGAGACCCAGTACTTC; CDR3aa: CASSLIRVGSKETQYF; j_gene: TRBJ2-5; d_gene: NA; abundance: NA; v_gene: TRBV7-2
CDR3nt: TGTGCCAGCAGCCAAGATCTGGGACTTAGCTCCTACAATGAGCAGTTCTTC; CDR3aa: CASSQDLGLSSYNEQFF; j_gene: TRBJ2-1; d_gene: NA; abundance: NA; v_gene: TRBV3-1/TRBV3-2
CDR3nt: TGCGCCAGCAGCGATACAGGGGGCTCCGGGGAGCTGTTTTTT; CDR3aa: CASSDTGGSGELFF; j_gene: TRBJ2-2; d_gene: TRBD1; abundance: many; v_gene: TRBV5-1
CDR3nt: TGTGCCAGCAGTTACTCGGGGGGGTATTCGAACACTGAAGCTTTCTTT; CDR3aa: CASSYSGGYSNTEAFF; j_gene: TRBJ1-1; d_gene: NA; abundance: NA; v_gene: TRBV6-6
CDR3nt: TGCAGCGTTTCCGGGACAGCCACTAGCACAGATACGCAGTATTTT; CDR3aa: CSVSGTATSTDTQYF; j_gene: TRBJ2-3; d_gene: TRBD1; abundance: NA; v_gene: TRBV29-1
CDR3nt: TGTGCCAGCTCACCATCCGGCGGATACTATGGCTACACCTTC; CDR3aa: CASSPSGGYYGYTF; j_gene: TRBJ1-2; d_gene: NA; abundance: NA; v_gene: TRBV18
CDR3nt: TGTGCCAGCAGTGATACGGGACAGACTAGCACAGATACGCAGTATTTT; CDR3aa: CASSDTGQTSTDTQYF; j_gene: TRBJ2-3; d_gene: TRBD1; abundance: NA; v_gene: TRBV25-1
CDR3nt: TGTGCCAGCAGCCGGGGACTAGCGGGGGCAGGTGAGCAGTTCTTC; CDR3aa: CASSRGLAGAGEQFF; j_gene: TRBJ2-1; d_gene: TRBD2; abundance: NA; v_gene: TRBV7-6
CDR3nt: TGTGCCTGGAGTGCAGGGAAAGGGACTGAAGCTTTCTTT; CDR3aa: CAWSAGKGTEAFF; j_gene: TRBJ1-1; d_gene: NA; abundance: NA; v_gene: TRBV30
CDR3nt: TGTGCCAGCAGTTTACTAGCGGGGGGGGAGCTGTTTTTT; CDR3aa: CASSLLAGGELFF; j_gene: TRBJ2-2; d_gene: TRBD2; abundance: NA; v_gene: TRBV12-3/TRBV12-4
CDR3nt: TGTGCCAGCAGCCCTTCGGACATCAGGGGAAACACCATATATTTT; CDR3aa: CASSPSDIRGNTIYF; j_gene: TRBJ1-3; d_gene: NA; abundance: NA; v_gene: TRBV14
CDR3nt: TGTGCCAGCAGTTTATTGGCGGATGGCTCTGAAAAACTGTTTTTT; CDR3aa: CASSLLADGSEKLFF; j_gene: TRBJ1-4; d_gene: NA; abundance: NA; v_gene: TRBV14
CDR3nt: TGTGCCAGCAGTTTATCCCCCGGGACTCAGGGAAACACCATATATTTT; CDR3aa: CASSLSPGTQGNTIYF; j_gene: TRBJ1-3; d_gene: NA; abundance: NA; v_gene: TRBV5-5
CDR3nt: TGCGCCAGCAGCTTGGACAAAGAGACCCAGTACTTC; CDR3aa: CASSLDKETQYF; j_gene: TRBJ2-5; d_gene: NA; abundance: NA; v_gene: TRBV5-1
CDR3nt: TGTGCCAGCAGTGATCTTTTAGCGGGGGCCCCCACAGATACGCAGTATTTT; CDR3aa: CASSDLLAGAPTDTQYF; j_gene: TRBJ2-3; d_gene: TRBD2; abundance: NA; v_gene: TRBV2
CDR3nt: TGTGCCAGCTCACCAGGGTCTAATGAAAAACTGTTTTTT; CDR3aa: CASSPGSNEKLFF; j_gene: TRBJ1-4; d_gene: NA; abundance: once; v_gene: TRBV19
CDR3nt: TGTGCCAGCAGTTTTAACCAGGGTGGTGGCACAGATACGCAGTATTTT; CDR3aa: CASSFNQGGGTDTQYF; j_gene: TRBJ2-3; d_gene: NA; abundance: NA; v_gene: TRBV27
CDR3nt: TGTGCCAGCAGCTCCGGGACTCTGAGCTCCTACGAGCAGTACTTC; CDR3aa: CASSSGTLSSYEQYF; j_gene: TRBJ2-7; d_gene: NA; abundance: NA; v_gene: TRBV6-2/TRBV6-3
CDR3nt: TGTGCCAGTAGACAGGGGGCGAGGGACACTGAAGCTTTCTTT; CDR3aa: CASRQGARDTEAFF; j_gene: TRBJ1-1; d_gene: TRBD1; abundance: NA; v_gene: TRBV19
CDR3nt: TGTGCCAGCAGCTCAACAGGAGCGAACACTGAAGCTTTCTTT; CDR3aa: CASSSTGANTEAFF; j_gene: TRBJ1-1; d_gene: NA; abundance: NA; v_gene: TRBV5-4
CDR3nt: TGTGCCAGCAGCCGGACTGGAAACAATGAGCAGTTCTTC; CDR3aa: CASSRTGNNEQFF; j_gene: TRBJ2-1; d_gene: NA; abundance: NA; v_gene: TRBV7-2
CDR3nt: TGTGCCAGCAGCTACAGGGGCAACTCCTACAATGAGCAGTTCTTC; CDR3aa: CASSYRGNSYNEQFF; j_gene: TRBJ2-1; d_gene: TRBD1; abundance: NA; v_gene: TRBV11-1
CDR3nt: TGTGCCAGCAGTGACTCGATACGGTCTCCGGTTACCTACAATGAGCAGTTCTTC; CDR3aa: CASSDSIRSPVTYNEQFF; j_gene: TRBJ2-1; d_gene: NA; abundance: NA; v_gene: TRBV6-4
CDR3nt: TGCGCCAGCAGCTTGTCGGGACAGGGGGCCGGGGAGCTGTTTTTT; CDR3aa: CASSLSGQGAGELFF; j_gene: TRBJ2-2; d_gene: TRBD1; abundance: once; v_gene: TRBV5-1
CDR3nt: TGCGCCAGCAGTAAACAGGAGCCCTATTCACCCCTCCACTTT; CDR3aa: CASSKQEPYSPLHF; j_gene: TRBJ1-6; d_gene: NA; abundance: NA; v_gene: TRBV10-2
CDR3nt: TGTGCCAGCAGACCCGCAGGGAACTATGGCTACACCTTC; CDR3aa: CASRPAGNYGYTF; j_gene: TRBJ1-2; d_gene: NA; abundance: NA; v_gene: TRBV6-5
CDR3nt: TGTGCCACTATAGGACAGGGGGCGCAAAATAGTCAGCCCCAGCATTTT; CDR3aa: CATIGQGAQNSQPQHF; j_gene: TRBJ1-5; d_gene: TRBD1; abundance: NA; v_gene: TRBV6-4
CDR3nt: TGTGCCAGCAGCCAAGATCCCGACAGGAACACTGAAGCTTTCTTT; CDR3aa: CASSQDPDRNTEAFF; j_gene: TRBJ1-1; d_gene: NA; abundance: NA; v_gene: TRBV14
CDR3nt: TGTGCCAGCAGCAGGACAGGGAAATCCACCGGGGAGCTGTTTTTT; CDR3aa: CASSRTGKSTGELFF; j_gene: TRBJ2-2; d_gene: TRBD1; abundance: NA; v_gene: TRBV7-2
CDR3nt: TGTGCCAGCAGCGGGAGGACTAGCACCTACGAGCAGTACTTC; CDR3aa: CASSGRTSTYEQYF; j_gene: TRBJ2-7; d_gene: TRBD2; abundance: NA; v_gene: TRBV9
CDR3nt: TGTGCCAGCAGTCAAATGGGGAGGGACACTGAAGCTTTCTTT; CDR3aa: CASSQMGRDTEAFF; j_gene: TRBJ1-1; d_gene: NA; abundance: NA; v_gene: TRBV11-2
CDR3nt: TGTGCCAGCAGCCAAGAAACCCCGGGGGGGGTCAATGAGCAGTTCTTC; CDR3aa: CASSQETPGGVNEQFF; j_gene: TRBJ2-1; d_gene: TRBD2; abundance: NA; v_gene: TRBV4-2
CDR3nt: TGTGCCAGCAGTGGACGAACCGGGACAGGGACATACGAGCAGTACTTC; CDR3aa: CASSGRTGTGTYEQYF; j_gene: TRBJ2-7; d_gene: TRBD1; abundance: NA; v_gene: TRBV25-1
CDR3nt: TGTGCCAGTAGGGGCGGGCTCTCCTACGAGCAGTACTTC; CDR3aa: CASRGGLSYEQYF; j_gene: TRBJ2-7; d_gene: NA; abundance: NA; v_gene: TRBV19
CDR3nt: TGCGCCAGCAGTGAGTCGACTAGGCCAGGAGAGACCCAGTACTTC; CDR3aa: CASSESTRPGETQYF; j_gene: TRBJ2-5; d_gene: NA; abundance: NA; v_gene: TRBV10-1
CDR3nt: TGTGCCAGCAGCTTGCAGAGGCAAAGGGGGGGTCATGAGCAGTTCTTC; CDR3aa: CASSLQRQRGGHEQFF; j_gene: TRBJ2-1; d_gene: NA; abundance: once; v_gene: TRBV5-6
CDR3nt: TGTGCCACCAGCAGAGATCCGATAAGTAGCTCCTACAATGAGCAGTTCTTC; CDR3aa: CATSRDPISSSYNEQFF; j_gene: TRBJ2-1; d_gene: NA; abundance: NA; v_gene: TRBV15
CDR3nt: TGTGCCAGCAGCTTAGGAACCTCGCGGGGCAGCGAGCAGTTCTTC; CDR3aa: CASSLGTSRGSEQFF; j_gene: TRBJ2-1; d_gene: NA; abundance: NA; v_gene: TRBV7-2
CDR3nt: TGTGCCAGCAGTGCGGACAGGGGGGGGAGTTCACCCCTCCACTTT; CDR3aa: CASSADRGGSSPLHF; j_gene: TRBJ1-6; d_gene: TRBD1; abundance: NA; v_gene: TRBV28
CDR3nt: TGTGCCAGCAGCCATTTGACTAGCGGGGGGGTTGTTAGCACAGATACGCAGTATTTT; CDR3aa: CASSHLTSGGVVSTDTQYF; j_gene: TRBJ2-3; d_gene: TRBD2; abundance: NA; v_gene: TRBV3-1/TRBV3-2
CDR3nt: TGTGCCAGCAGCGCAGGGGGGATGAGCAATCAGCCCCAGCATTTT; CDR3aa: CASSAGGMSNQPQHF; j_gene: TRBJ1-5; d_gene: TRBD1; abundance: NA; v_gene: TRBV9
CDR3nt: TGTGCCAGCAGAATTACAGGGGGAACAGATACGCAGTATTTT; CDR3aa: CASRITGGTDTQYF; j_gene: TRBJ2-3; d_gene: TRBD1; abundance: NA; v_gene: TRBV13
CDR3nt: TGTGCCAGCAGCGTAGGGGACAGCCCGGGAAACACCATATATTTT; CDR3aa: CASSVGDSPGNTIYF; j_gene: TRBJ1-3; d_gene: TRBD1; abundance: NA; v_gene: TRBV9
CDR3nt: TGTGCCAGCAGCCCCGGGATTTCACCCCTCCACTTT; CDR3aa: CASSPGISPLHF; j_gene: TRBJ1-6; d_gene: NA; abundance: NA; v_gene: TRBV7-2